In its sample, the clone carrying this TCR beta chain was seen a few times. The sample originates from a study of HIV-infected patients and healthy controls. This CDR3 comprises 17 residues. V was pared by 6 bases and J by 0 bases, with 6 bases of the junction left unmatched. MiXCR, applied by TCRdb to the 5' RACE reads, yields one record per CDR3 protein. The sample lists roughly 70,000 distinct CDR3 sequences, about a sixth occurring once. The source of this sequence is a human donor in good health. The specimen was CD4+ T cells from blood. The chain has TRBV12-3 or TRBV12-4 and TRBJ2-6; 9 nucleotides match TRBD1. CDR3 residues: CASRRTGADSGANVLTF. In nucleotides, the CDR3 is TGTGCCAGCAGGAGGACAGGGGCAGACTCTGGGGCCAACGTCCTGACTTTC.